This TCR beta chain appears in the sequencing data of a study of OX40 agonist ivuxolimab in advanced cancers. At the level of the study: Treatment of patients was with ivuxolimab, an agonistic anti-OX40 (CD134) antibody.

Profiled with immunoSEQ multiplex PCR; TCRdb holds only in-frame clones, not every one. Of 65,000 to 80,000 clones in the sample, roughly 90% were seen once. Germline CDR1 is SGHDT and CDR2 is YYEEEE. V lost 0 bases and J 4 bases, leaving 16 bases between the germline ends. The CDR3 has 16 residues. The starting material was CD4+ or CD8+ T cells sorted from blood, obtained in a trial of the OX40 agonist ivuxolimab. This TCR was sampled from an adult with an advanced solid tumor such as melanoma, head and neck, liver or kidney cancer. V gene TRBV5-6 combines with J gene TRBJ1-2, with D possibly matching TRBD1 (6 bases). CDR3 sequence (DNA): TGTGCCAGCAGCTTGGTCGAGACAGGCCGACCCTATGGCTACACCTTC. It translates to CASSLVETGRPYGYTF.